The 3 T cell receptor beta chains below all came from one sample that was sequenced in a study of cytomegalovirus exposure and HLA in healthy donors. Data came from immunoSEQ multiplex PCR; TCRdb stores just in-frame clones and leaves some out. This table has 100,000 or so clones, 87% appearing once. Material: PBMCs. These TCRs come from a woman in her thirties in good health and CMV-seronegative.

The rearrangement links TRBV7-9 to TRBJ2-3; perhaps TRBD2 as D (7 bases). This CDR3 spans 16 amino acids. Per germline, CDR1 SEHNR and CDR2 FQNEAQ (reference sequence). The ends were cut back, 7 bases at V and 3 bases at J, with 20 bases in the middle. The DNA for the CDR3 is TGTGCCAGCAACCGGGGGGCGGGAGTTGGAACAGATACGCAGTATTTT. Translating it yields CASNRGAGVGTDTQYF.

The chain links TRBV2 to TRBJ2-7, with TRBD1 matching 7 bases. The trim removed 7 bases at V and 3 bases at J, leaving 3 bases unmatched. The CDR3 covers 12 residues. Germline values: CDR1 SNHLY, CDR2 FYNNEI. CDR3 sequence (DNA): TGTGCCAGCATCAGGACAGGCTACGAGCAGTACTTC. Its translation is CASIRTGYEQYF.

V usage is TRBV6-5 and J usage is TRBJ2-7, with D perhaps matching TRBD1 (6 bases). The CDR3 has 15 amino acids. V was cut by 7 bases and J by 1 base, with 17 bases left in between. The V gene's germline CDR1 is MNHEY and CDR2 SVGAGI. The CDR3 DNA reads TGTGCCAGCACCCCAAATTGGGGGCCTTCCTACGAGCAGTACTTC. It specifies CASTPNWGPSYEQYF.